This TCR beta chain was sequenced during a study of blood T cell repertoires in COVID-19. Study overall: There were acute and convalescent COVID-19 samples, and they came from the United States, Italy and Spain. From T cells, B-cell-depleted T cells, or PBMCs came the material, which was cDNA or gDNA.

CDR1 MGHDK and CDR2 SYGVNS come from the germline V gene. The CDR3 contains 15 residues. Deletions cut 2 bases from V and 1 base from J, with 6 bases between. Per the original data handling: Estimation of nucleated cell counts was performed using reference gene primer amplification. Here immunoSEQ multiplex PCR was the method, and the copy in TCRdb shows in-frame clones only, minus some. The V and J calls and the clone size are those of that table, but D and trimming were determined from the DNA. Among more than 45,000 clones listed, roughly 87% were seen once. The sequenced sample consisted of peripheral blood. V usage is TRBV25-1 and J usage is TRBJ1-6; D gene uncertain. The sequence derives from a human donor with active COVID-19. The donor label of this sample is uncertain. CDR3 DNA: TGTGCCAGCAGTGAAGGTCAGTCCTATAATTCACCCCTCCACTTT. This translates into CASSEGQSYNSPLHF.